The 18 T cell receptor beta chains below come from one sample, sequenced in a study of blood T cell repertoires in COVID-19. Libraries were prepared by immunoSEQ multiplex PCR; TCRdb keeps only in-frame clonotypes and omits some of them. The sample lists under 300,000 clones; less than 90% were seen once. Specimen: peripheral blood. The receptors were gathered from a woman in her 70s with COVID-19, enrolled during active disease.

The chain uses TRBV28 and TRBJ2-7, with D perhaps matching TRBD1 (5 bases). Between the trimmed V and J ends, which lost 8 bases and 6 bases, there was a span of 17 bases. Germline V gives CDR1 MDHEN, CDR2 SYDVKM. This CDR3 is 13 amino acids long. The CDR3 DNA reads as TGTGCCAGCTCCTTTACAGGATTTCGCGAGCAGTACTTC. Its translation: CASSFTGFREQYF.

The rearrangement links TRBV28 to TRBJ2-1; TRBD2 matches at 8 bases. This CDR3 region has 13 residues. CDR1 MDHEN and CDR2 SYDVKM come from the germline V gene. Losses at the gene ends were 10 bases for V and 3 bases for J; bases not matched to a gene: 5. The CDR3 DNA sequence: TGTGCCACCGGGGGGGTCAACTACAATGAGCAGTTCTTC. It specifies CATGGVNYNEQFF.

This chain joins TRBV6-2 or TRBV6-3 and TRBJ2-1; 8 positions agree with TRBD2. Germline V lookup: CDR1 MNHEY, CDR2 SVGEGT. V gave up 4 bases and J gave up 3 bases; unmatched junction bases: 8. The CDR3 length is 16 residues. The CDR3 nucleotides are TGTGCCAGCAGTTCTGGCCGGGGGGGCCACTACAATGAGCAGTTCTTC. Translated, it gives CASSSGRGGHYNEQFF.

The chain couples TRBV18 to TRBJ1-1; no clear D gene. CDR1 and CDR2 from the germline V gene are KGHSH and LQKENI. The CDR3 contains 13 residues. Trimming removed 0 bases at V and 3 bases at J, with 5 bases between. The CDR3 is CASSPPGDTEAFF. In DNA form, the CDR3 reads TGTGCCAGCTCACCACCCGGGGACACTGAAGCTTTCTTT.

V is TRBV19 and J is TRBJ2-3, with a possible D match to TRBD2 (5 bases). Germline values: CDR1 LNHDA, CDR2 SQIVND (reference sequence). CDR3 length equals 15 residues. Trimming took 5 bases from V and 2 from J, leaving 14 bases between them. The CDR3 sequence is CASSFRTQTTDTQYF. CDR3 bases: TGTGCCAGTAGTTTCCGGACTCAAACCACAGATACGCAGTATTTT.

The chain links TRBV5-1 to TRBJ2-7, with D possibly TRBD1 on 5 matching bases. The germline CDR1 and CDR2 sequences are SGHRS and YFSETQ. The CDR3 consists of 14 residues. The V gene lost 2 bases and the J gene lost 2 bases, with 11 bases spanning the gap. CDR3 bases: TGCGCCAGCAGCTTTGGTGACAGAGCCTACGAGCAGTACTTC. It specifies CASSFGDRAYEQYF.

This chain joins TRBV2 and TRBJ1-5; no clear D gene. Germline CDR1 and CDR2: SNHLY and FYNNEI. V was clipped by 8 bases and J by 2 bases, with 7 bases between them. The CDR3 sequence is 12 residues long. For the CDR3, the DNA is TGTGCCAGCGCGAACGGCAATCAGCCCCAGCATTTT. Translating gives CASANGNQPQHF.

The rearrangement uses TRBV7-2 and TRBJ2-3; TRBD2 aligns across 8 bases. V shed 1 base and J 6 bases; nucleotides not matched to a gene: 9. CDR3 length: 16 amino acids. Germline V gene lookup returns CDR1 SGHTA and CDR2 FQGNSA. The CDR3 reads CASSLEGGGSSDTQYF. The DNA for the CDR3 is TGTGCCAGCAGCTTAGAGGGCGGGGGGTCATCGGATACGCAGTATTTT.

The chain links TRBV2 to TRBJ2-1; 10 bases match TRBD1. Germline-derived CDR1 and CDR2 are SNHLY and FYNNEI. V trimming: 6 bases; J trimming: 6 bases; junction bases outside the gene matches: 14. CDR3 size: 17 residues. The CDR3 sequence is CASSRGTGQGILNEQFF. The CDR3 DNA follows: TGTGCCAGCAGCCGCGGGACGGGACAGGGGATACTCAATGAGCAGTTCTTC.

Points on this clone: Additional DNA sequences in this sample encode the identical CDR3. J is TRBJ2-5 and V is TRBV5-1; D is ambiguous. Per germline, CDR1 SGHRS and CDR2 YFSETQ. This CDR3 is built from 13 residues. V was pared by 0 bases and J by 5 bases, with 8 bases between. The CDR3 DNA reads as TGCGCCAGCAGCTTGGGGAGTGCGGAGACCCAGTACTTC. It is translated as CASSLGSAETQYF.

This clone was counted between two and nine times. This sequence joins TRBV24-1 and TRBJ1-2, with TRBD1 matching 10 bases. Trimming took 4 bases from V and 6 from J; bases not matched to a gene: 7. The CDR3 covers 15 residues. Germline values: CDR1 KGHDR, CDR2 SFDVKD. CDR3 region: CATSDRGTGANGYTF. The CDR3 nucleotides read TGTGCCACCAGTGACCGTGGGACAGGGGCTAATGGCTACACCTTC.

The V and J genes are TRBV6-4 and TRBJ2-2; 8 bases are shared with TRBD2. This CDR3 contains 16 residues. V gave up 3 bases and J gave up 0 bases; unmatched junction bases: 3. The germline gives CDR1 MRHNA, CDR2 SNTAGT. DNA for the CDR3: TGTGCCAGCAGTGAGAAGCGGGGGCCGAACACCGGGGAGCTGTTTTTT. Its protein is CASSEKRGPNTGELFF.

The CDR3 spells CASSLTGGNGYTF. CDR3 DNA sequence: TGTGCCAGCAGCTTAACAGGGGGCAATGGCTACACCTTC. The V call is TRBV7-2, the J call TRBJ1-2, with 9 bases identical to TRBD1. The germline V gene has CDR1 SGHTA and CDR2 FQGNSA. With V trimmed by 2 bases and J by 6 bases, 1 base remained unmatched. This CDR3 has 13 amino acids. Full variable domain (rest looked up from reference TRBV7-2 and TRBJ1-2): GAGVSQSPSNKVTEKGKDVELRCDPISGHTALYWYRQSLGQGLEFLIYFQGNSAPDKSGLPSDRFSAERTGGSVSTLTIQRTQQEDSAVYLCASSLTGGNGYTFGSGTRLTVV.

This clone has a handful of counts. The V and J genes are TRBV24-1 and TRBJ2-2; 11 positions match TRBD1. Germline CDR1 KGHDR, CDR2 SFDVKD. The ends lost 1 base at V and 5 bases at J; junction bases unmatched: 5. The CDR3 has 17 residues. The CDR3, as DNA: TGTGCCACCAGTGATTTTCGAGGACAGGGGGCTACCGGGGAGCTGTTTTTT. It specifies CATSDFRGQGATGELFF.

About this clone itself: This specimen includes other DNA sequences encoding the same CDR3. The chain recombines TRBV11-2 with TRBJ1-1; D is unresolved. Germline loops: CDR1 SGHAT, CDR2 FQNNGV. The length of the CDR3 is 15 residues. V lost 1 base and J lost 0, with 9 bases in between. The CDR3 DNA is TGTGCCAGCAGCTTAGGGGCCGGTATGAACACTGAAGCTTTCTTT. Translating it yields CASSLGAGMNTEAFF.

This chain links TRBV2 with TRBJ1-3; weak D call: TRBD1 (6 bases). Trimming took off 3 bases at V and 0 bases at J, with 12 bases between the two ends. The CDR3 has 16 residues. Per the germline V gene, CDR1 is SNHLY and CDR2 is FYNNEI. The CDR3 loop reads CASSELDSYSGNTIYF. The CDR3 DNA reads TGTGCCAGCAGTGAGTTGGACAGCTACTCTGGAAACACCATATATTTT.

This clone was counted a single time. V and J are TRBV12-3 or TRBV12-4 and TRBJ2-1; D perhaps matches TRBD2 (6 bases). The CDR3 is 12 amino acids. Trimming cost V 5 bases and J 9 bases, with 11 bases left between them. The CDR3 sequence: CASSPSGSEQFF. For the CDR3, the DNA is TGTGCCAGCAGTCCCTCCGGGAGTGAGCAGTTCTTC.

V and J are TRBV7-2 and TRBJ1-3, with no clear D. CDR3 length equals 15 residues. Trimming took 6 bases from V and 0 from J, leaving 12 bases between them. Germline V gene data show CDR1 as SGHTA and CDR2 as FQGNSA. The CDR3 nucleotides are TGTGCCAGCAGAACTGATCCCTTCTCTGGAAACACCATATATTTT. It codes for CASRTDPFSGNTIYF.